The entry that follows covers one TCR beta chain sequence. Germline assignment: CDR1 LNHDA and CDR2 SQIVND (reference sequence). The CDR3 totals 14 residues. Between the trimmed V and J ends, which lost 9 bases and 10 bases, there was a span of 22 bases. The repertoire was sequenced with immunoSEQ multiplex PCR; TCRdb's copy has only in-frame clones and lacks some. The table records some 79,000 clones, over 70% of them present only once. The data derive from a study of T cell responses to AZD1222 COVID-19 vaccine. Source: peripheral blood, taken 28 days after the second AZD1222 dose. This TCR was recovered from an adult who received the AZD1222 COVID-19 vaccine. The chain uses TRBV19 and TRBJ2-1; weak D call: TRBD2 (7 bases). The CDR3 coding sequence is TGTGCCAGCACTACACGCAGGGGAGGGGACGAGCAGTTCTTC. This encodes CASTTRRGGDEQFF.